This entry describes one T cell receptor (beta chain). The data derive from a study of cytotoxic CD8 clonotypes in ibrutinib-treated CLL. Trimming pared 5 bases from V and 7 bases from J, leaving 27 bases between. Looked up from germline, CDR1 is SGHDT and CDR2 is YYEEEE. The CDR3 runs 17 residues. The protocol was immunoSEQ multiplex PCR, while the TCRdb copy is restricted to in-frame clones and leaves out a portion. Seen here are hundreds of thousands of clones, about three quarters observed once, and the top ten hold 15%. J is TRBJ2-5 and V is TRBV5-6; D is unclear. The source of this sequence is a human donor with chronic lymphocytic leukemia. The material was PBMCs, obtained after 24 months of ibrutinib treatment. CDR3 nucleotides: TGTGCCAGCAGTCTAGGTAGAAAAGTAACCATAGTGCGGACCCAGTACTTC. Its translation is CASSLGRKVTIVRTQYF.